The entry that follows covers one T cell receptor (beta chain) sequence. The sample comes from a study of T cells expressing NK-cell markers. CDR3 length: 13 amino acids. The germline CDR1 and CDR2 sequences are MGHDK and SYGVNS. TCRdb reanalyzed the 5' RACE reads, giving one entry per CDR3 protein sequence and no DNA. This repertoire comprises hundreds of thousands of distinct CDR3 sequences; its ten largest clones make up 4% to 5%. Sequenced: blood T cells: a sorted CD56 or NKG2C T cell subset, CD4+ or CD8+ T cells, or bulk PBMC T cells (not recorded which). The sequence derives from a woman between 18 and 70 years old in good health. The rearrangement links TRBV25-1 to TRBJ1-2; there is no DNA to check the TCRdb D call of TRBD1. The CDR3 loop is CASSRQGMRGYTF.